The 21 T cell receptor beta chains given below trace back to one sample, sequenced in a study of blood T cell repertoires in COVID-19. The protocol was immunoSEQ multiplex PCR, while the TCRdb copy is restricted to in-frame clones and leaves out a portion. The table includes approximately 250,000 clones, about 83% detected once. Specimen: peripheral blood. The receptors come from a woman aged 40 to 50 who had recovered from COVID-19.

The rearrangement links TRBV2 to TRBJ1-2, with D maybe TRBD1 (5 bases). Trimming took 4 bases from V and 8 from J, leaving 11 bases between them. CDR1 is SNHLY, CDR2 FYNNEI, per germline. This CDR3 region has 12 residues. CDR3 coding DNA: TGTGCCAGCAGTGGGAGGAGGGACGGCTACACCTTC. The encoded protein is CASSGRRDGYTF.

This clone showed up just once. V usage is TRBV29-1 and J usage is TRBJ2-5, with 9 bases matching TRBD1. V shed 8 bases, J shed 4 bases, and the junction held 8 bases outside the gene matches. Looked up from germline, CDR1 is SQVTM and CDR2 is ANQGSEA. The CDR3 length is 13 residues. For the CDR3, the DNA is TGCAGCTCGGCCCGGGGACAGGGAGAGACCCAGTACTTC. Protein product: CSSARGQGETQYF.

V is TRBV6-5 and J is TRBJ1-6, with a possible D match to TRBD1 (6 bases). Germline V gene sequence: CDR1 MNHEY, CDR2 SVGAGI. V dropped 6 bases and J dropped 7 bases, with 13 bases sitting between them. This CDR3 has 14 amino acids. The CDR3 region is CASSRDKWNSPLHF. The CDR3 nucleotides are TGTGCCAGCAGCCGGGACAAGTGGAATTCACCCCTCCACTTT.

The chain links TRBV7-2 to TRBJ1-6; no clear D gene. Germline CDR1 reads SGHTA; CDR2 reads FQGNSA. V shed 4 bases and J shed 6 bases, with 13 bases lying between them. The CDR3 is 15 amino acids. CDR3 sequence reads: CASSSEVVGNSPLHF. Here the CDR3 DNA reads TGTGCCAGCAGCTCGGAGGTGGTCGGTAATTCACCCCTCCACTTT.

J is TRBJ1-5 and V is TRBV5-5, with D perhaps TRBD1 (6 bases). The CDR3 sequence is 17 residues long. V was shortened by 5 bases and J by 8 bases, with 26 bases between the two germline ends. Germline-derived CDR1 and CDR2 are SGHKS and YYEKEE (reference sequence). This CDR3 is CASSLLPSVGQTKPQHF. Here the CDR3 DNA reads TGTGCCAGCAGTTTATTACCCTCGGTGGGACAAACGAAGCCCCAGCATTTT. Using reference TRBV5-5 and TRBJ1-5 for the parts outside the CDR3, the full variable domain is DAGVTQSPTHLIKTRGQQVTLRCSPISGHKSVSWYQQVLGQGPQFIFQYYEKEERGRGNFPDRFSARQFPNYSSELNVNALLLGDSALYLCASSLLPSVGQTKPQHFGDGTRLSIL.

The chain joins TRBV3-1 (or the pseudogene TRBV3-2) to TRBJ2-1; TRBD2 aligns across 12 bases. CDR3 size: 15 residues. CDR1 is LGHDT and CDR2 is YNNKEL in the germline V gene (reference sequence). J was trimmed by 7 bases and V by 4 bases; bases with no gene match: 5. The chain's CDR3 is CASSLLAGGRNEQFF. CDR3 DNA sequence: TGTGCCAGCAGCCTACTAGCGGGGGGCCGTAATGAGCAGTTCTTC.

The chain has TRBV7-9 and TRBJ1-6, with no clear D. V lost 5 bases and J 9 bases, leaving 14 bases between the germline ends. The CDR3 totals 14 residues. CDR1 is SEHNR, CDR2 FQNEAQ, per germline (reference sequence). The DNA for the CDR3 is TGTGCCAGCAGCCCAGACTTAGGAGGTTCACCCCTCCACTTT. Protein product: CASSPDLGGSPLHF.

This sequence joins TRBV6-5 and TRBJ2-7; maybe TRBD1 (5 bases). The V end lost 6 bases, the J end lost 4 bases, and 16 bases lay between the germline ends. Germline V CDR1 and CDR2: MNHEY, SVGAGI. The CDR3 sequence is 14 residues long. The CDR3 sequence is CASRPPGATYEQYF. The CDR3 DNA is TGTGCCAGCAGGCCCCCTGGGGCTACTTACGAGCAGTACTTC.

This chain joins TRBV20-1 and TRBJ1-4; D is possibly TRBD1 (6 bases). Germline CDR1 and CDR2: DFQATT and SNEGSKA (reference sequence). Deletions cut 3 bases from V and 5 bases from J, with 22 bases between. CDR3 length: 17 amino acids. As DNA, the CDR3 is TGCAGTGCTAGTACCGGACAGACTCCGGCGACGAATGAAAAACTGTTTTTT. It translates to CSASTGQTPATNEKLFF.

This clone was counted between two and nine times. The chain is built from TRBV3-1 (or the pseudogene TRBV3-2) and TRBJ1-4, with a weak D call TRBD1 (5 bases). CDR1 and CDR2 from the germline V gene are LGHDT and YNNKEL (reference sequence). The CDR3 has 15 residues. Trimming removed 0 bases at V and 11 bases at J, with 16 bases between. The CDR3 spells CASSQDLGRRGKLFF. The CDR3 DNA sequence: TGTGCCAGCAGCCAAGATCTGGGACGGCGGGGGAAACTGTTTTTT.

V usage is TRBV6-1 and J usage is TRBJ1-1; TRBD1 agrees at 7 bases. From germline, CDR1 is MNHNS and CDR2 SASEGT. The CDR3 totals 12 residues. V lost 7 bases, J lost 5 bases, and 4 bases stayed unmatched. In DNA, the CDR3 is TGTGCCAGCAACCCACAGGGGACTGAAGCTTTCTTT. The encoded protein is CASNPQGTEAFF.

The count of this clone is one. This rearrangement joins TRBV20-1 to TRBJ1-4; the D is unclear. CDR3 length: 11 residues. V was shortened by 5 bases and J by 10 bases, with 11 bases between the two germline ends. CDR1 and CDR2 from the germline V gene are DFQATT and SNEGSKA (reference sequence). CDR3 loop: CSAGRAGKLFF. As DNA, the CDR3 is TGCAGTGCTGGGAGGGCCGGAAAACTGTTTTTT.

The CDR3 loop reads CASSFSGGAYEQYF. In DNA form, the CDR3 reads TGTGCCAGCAGCTTTAGCGGGGGGGCCTACGAGCAGTACTTC. The J gene is TRBJ2-7, the V gene TRBV5-5, with 11 bases that match TRBD2. The CDR3 extends over 14 amino acids. The trim removed 2 bases at V and 2 bases at J, leaving 0 bases unmatched. Germline V lookup: CDR1 SGHKS, CDR2 YYEKEE (reference sequence).

The J gene is TRBJ2-3, the V gene TRBV2; weak D call: TRBD2 (6 bases). There are 15 residues in the CDR3. Deletions cut 6 bases from V and 3 bases from J, with 16 bases between. The V gene's germline CDR1 is SNHLY and CDR2 FYNNEI. DNA of the CDR3: TGTGCCAGCAGGGTGGGGGAGGAAATTACAGATACGCAGTATTTT. Translating gives CASRVGEEITDTQYF.

The genes are TRBV28 and TRBJ2-5, with D perhaps matching TRBD1 (6 bases). Germline-derived CDR1 and CDR2 are MDHEN and SYDVKM. The CDR3 totals 14 residues. Trimming cost V 6 bases and J 7 bases, with 18 bases left between them. CDR3 DNA: TGTGCCAGCAGCTCCCGCCAGGGGTCCTTGACCCAGTACTTC. It yields the protein CASSSRQGSLTQYF.

J is TRBJ2-3 and V is TRBV9; D is unclear. The CDR3 length is 15 residues. Germline V gene sequence: CDR1 SGDLS, CDR2 YYNGEE. V was clipped by 0 bases and J by 2 bases, with 10 bases between them. The CDR3 region is CASSVGVILTDTQYF. The CDR3 DNA sequence: TGTGCCAGCAGCGTAGGTGTTATCCTCACAGATACGCAGTATTTT. The whole variable domain, remainder taken from reference TRBV9 and TRBJ2-3, is DSGVTQTPKHLITATGQRVTLRCSPRSGDLSVYWYQQSLDQGLQFLIQYYNGEERAKGNILERFSAQQFPDLHSELNLSSLELGDSALYFCASSVGVILTDTQYFGPGTRLTVL.

The chain links TRBV6-2 or TRBV6-3 to TRBJ2-2; D is perhaps TRBD1 (6 bases). The germline V and J ends were trimmed by 6 bases and 1 base, with 12 bases remaining between them. Germline lookup yields CDR1 MNHEY and CDR2 SVGEGT. The CDR3 contains 15 residues. The CDR3 bases are TGTGCCAGCAGCCGACGAGGGGGGAACACCGGGGAGCTGTTTTTT. It specifies CASSRRGGNTGELFF.

V usage is TRBV27 and J usage is TRBJ1-2, with D uncertain. V lost 3 bases and J lost 2, with 7 bases in between. The CDR3 is 13 amino acids. CDR1 and CDR2 from the germline V gene are MNHEY and SMNVEV (reference sequence). CDR3 nucleotides: TGTGCCAGCAGTTTGTCTCAGAACTATGGCTACACCTTC. Protein sequence: CASSLSQNYGYTF.

V gene TRBV28 combines with J gene TRBJ1-1; D unresolved. The germline CDR1 and CDR2 sequences are MDHEN and SYDVKM. Trimming cost V 6 bases and J 4 bases, with 15 bases left between them. This CDR3 is built from 14 residues. For the CDR3, the DNA is TGTGCCAGCAGCCTAATTGAGGAGGGCACTGAAGCTTTCTTT. Protein product: CASSLIEEGTEAFF. Using reference TRBV28 and TRBJ1-1 for the parts outside the CDR3, the full variable domain is DVKVTQSSRYLVKRTGEKVFLECVQDMDHENMFWYRQDPGLGLRLIYFSYDVKMKEKGDIPEGYSVSREKKERFSLILESASTNQTSMYLCASSLIEEGTEAFFGQGTRLTVV.

The genes are TRBV29-1 and TRBJ1-1, with a tentative D call TRBD1 (5 bases). Germline V gene data show CDR1 as SQVTM and CDR2 as ANQGSEA. The CDR3 totals 13 residues. Trimming stripped 7 bases from V and 0 bases from J, with 12 bases between. DNA for the CDR3: TGCAGCGCCCAACAGGATTTGAACACTGAAGCTTTCTTT. Translation gives CSAQQDLNTEAFF.

This rearrangement joins TRBV14 to TRBJ2-3; 8 positions match TRBD2. The CDR3 spans 14 residues. V was clipped by 1 base and J by 6 bases; unmatched bases: 3. Germline V gene data show CDR1 as SGHDN and CDR2 as FVKESK. This chain's CDR3 is CASSQASGGDTQYF. The CDR3 DNA follows: TGTGCCAGCAGCCAAGCCAGCGGGGGCGATACGCAGTATTTT. The variable domain in full, completed from reference TRBV14 and TRBJ2-3, reads EAGVTQFPSHSVIEKGQTVTLRCDPISGHDNLYWYRRVMGKEIKFLLHFVKESKQDESGMPNNRFLAERTGGTYSTLKVQPAELEDSGVYFCASSQASGGDTQYFGPGTRLTVL.